Listed below are T cell receptor beta chains from one sample, sequenced in a study of shared clonotypes between healthy human individuals. The table came from immunoSEQ multiplex PCR; TCRdb's copy has only in-frame clones and leaves some out. The table lists almost 750,000 clones, over 55% of them singletons, with approximately 2% in the top ten. Sequencing input: memory CD4+ T cells sorted from blood. These receptors originate from a young woman in good health. Both conserved end residues are part of each CDR3.

J: TRBJ1-2; V: TRBV5-4; CDR3: CASSWKGRTNYGYTF
J: TRBJ2-2; V: TRBV6-6; CDR3: CASTRGANTGELFF
J: TRBJ2-3; V: TRBV6-6; CDR3: CASRLLADASTDTQYF
J: TRBJ2-7; V: TRBV5-1; CDR3: CASSLGGAGRNYEQYF
J: TRBJ2-1; V: TRBV5-6; CDR3: CASSFSGTNHYNEQFF
J: TRBJ2-2; V: TRBV7-9; CDR3: CASSPQMGTGELFF
J: TRBJ2-1; V: TRBV7-2; CDR3: CASSFDRGSYNEQFF
J: TRBJ1-5; V: TRBV19; CDR3: CASSIEGKQPQHF
J: TRBJ2-5; V: TRBV6-6; CDR3: CASSSGTSGRGETQYF
J: TRBJ2-7; V: TRBV27; CDR3: CASSYKGDEQYF
J: TRBJ2-1; V: TRBV2; CDR3: CASGDYNEQFF
J: TRBJ2-5; V: TRBV5-4; CDR3: CASKRDRPDETQYF
J: TRBJ2-6; V: TRBV29-1; CDR3: CSVSGGGMANVLTF
J: TRBJ2-7; V: TRBV6-5; CDR3: CASSQGTTYEQYF
J: TRBJ2-1; V: TRBV29-1; CDR3: CSVSTSGRAFYNEQFF
J: TRBJ2-5; V: TRBV9; CDR3: CASSSPRGGNQETQYF
J: TRBJ2-7; V: TRBV6-5; CDR3: CASSYLDRYEQYF
J: TRBJ1-3; V: TRBV25-1; CDR3: CASSEDRSSGNTIYF
J: TRBJ1-3; V: TRBV5-1; CDR3: CASSLMGASGNTIYF
J: TRBJ1-5; V: TRBV21-1; CDR3: CASSKGQDVQPQHF
J: TRBJ2-4; V: TRBV19; CDR3: CASSLGDRNIQYF
J: TRBJ2-4; V: TRBV6-1; CDR3: CASRELALAKNIQYF
J: TRBJ1-3; V: TRBV27; CDR3: CASSPSGGNTIYF
J: TRBJ1-5; V: TRBV5-4; CDR3: CASSRQPNQPQHF
J: TRBJ2-4; V: TRBV25-1; CDR3: CASSEFRDGVLAKNIQYF
J: TRBJ2-3; V: TRBV14; CDR3: CASSSNPGTGGADTQYF
J: TRBJ1-5; V: TRBV2; CDR3: CASSANGFPRAAQHF
J: TRBJ2-5; V: TRBV7-9; CDR3: CASSPPGTGEAETQYF
J: TRBJ1-2; V: TRBV19; CDR3: CASTRGQGRDGYTF
J: TRBJ1-5; V: TRBV28; CDR3: CASSLPGFGNQPQHF
J: TRBJ2-1; V: TRBV30; CDR3: CAWRSEAVPAYNEQFF
J: TRBJ1-1; V: TRBV18; CDR3: CASSPSQGNTEAFF
J: TRBJ2-1; V: TRBV5-1; CDR3: CASSFGGSYNEQFF
J: TRBJ1-1; V: TRBV7-2; CDR3: CASSSRPPGQGNTEAFF
J: TRBJ1-3; V: TRBV2; CDR3: CASAGGRGASGNTIYF
J: TRBJ2-7; V: TRBV21-1; CDR3: CARIHYEQYF
J: TRBJ1-4; V: TRBV2; CDR3: CASSEARSGLGKLFF
J: TRBJ1-2; V: TRBV7-3; CDR3: CASSPRRGDGYTF
J: TRBJ1-2; V: TRBV10-3; CDR3: CAISRQEAYGYTF
J: TRBJ2-5; V: TRBV27; CDR3: CASTRGPQETQYF
J: TRBJ1-3; V: TRBV11-2; CDR3: CASSLERSGGNTIYF
J: TRBJ2-5; V: TRBV20-1; CDR3: CSVSASGPQYF
J: TRBJ1-2; V: TRBV28; CDR3: CASGTRGSWGYTF
J: TRBJ1-5; V: TRBV30; CDR3: CAWSVSGDQPQHF
J: TRBJ1-3; V: TRBV28; CDR3: CASSIPQGAGNTIYF
J: TRBJ2-3; V: TRBV5-1; CDR3: CASSFGPPSGTGDTQYF